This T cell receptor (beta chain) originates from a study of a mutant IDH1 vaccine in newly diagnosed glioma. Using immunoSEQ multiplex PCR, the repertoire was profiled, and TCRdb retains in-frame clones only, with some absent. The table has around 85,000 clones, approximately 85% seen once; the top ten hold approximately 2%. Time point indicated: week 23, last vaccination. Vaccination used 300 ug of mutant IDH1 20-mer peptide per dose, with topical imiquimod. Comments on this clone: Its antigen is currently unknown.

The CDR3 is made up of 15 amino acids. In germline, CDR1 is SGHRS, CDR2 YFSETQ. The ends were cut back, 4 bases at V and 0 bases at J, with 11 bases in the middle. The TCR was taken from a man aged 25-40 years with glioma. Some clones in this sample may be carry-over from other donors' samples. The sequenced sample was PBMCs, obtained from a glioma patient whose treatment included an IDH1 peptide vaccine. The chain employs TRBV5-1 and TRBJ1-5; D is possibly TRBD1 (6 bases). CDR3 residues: CASSPGTYSNQPQHF. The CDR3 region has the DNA TGCGCCAGCAGCCCTGGGACATATAGCAATCAGCCCCAGCATTTT. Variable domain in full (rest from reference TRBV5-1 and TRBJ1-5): KAGVTQTPRYLIKTRGQQVTLSCSPISGHRSVSWYQQTPGQGLQFLFEYFSETQRNKGNFPGRFSGRQFSNSRSEMNVSTLELGDSALYLCASSPGTYSNQPQHFGDGTRLSIL.